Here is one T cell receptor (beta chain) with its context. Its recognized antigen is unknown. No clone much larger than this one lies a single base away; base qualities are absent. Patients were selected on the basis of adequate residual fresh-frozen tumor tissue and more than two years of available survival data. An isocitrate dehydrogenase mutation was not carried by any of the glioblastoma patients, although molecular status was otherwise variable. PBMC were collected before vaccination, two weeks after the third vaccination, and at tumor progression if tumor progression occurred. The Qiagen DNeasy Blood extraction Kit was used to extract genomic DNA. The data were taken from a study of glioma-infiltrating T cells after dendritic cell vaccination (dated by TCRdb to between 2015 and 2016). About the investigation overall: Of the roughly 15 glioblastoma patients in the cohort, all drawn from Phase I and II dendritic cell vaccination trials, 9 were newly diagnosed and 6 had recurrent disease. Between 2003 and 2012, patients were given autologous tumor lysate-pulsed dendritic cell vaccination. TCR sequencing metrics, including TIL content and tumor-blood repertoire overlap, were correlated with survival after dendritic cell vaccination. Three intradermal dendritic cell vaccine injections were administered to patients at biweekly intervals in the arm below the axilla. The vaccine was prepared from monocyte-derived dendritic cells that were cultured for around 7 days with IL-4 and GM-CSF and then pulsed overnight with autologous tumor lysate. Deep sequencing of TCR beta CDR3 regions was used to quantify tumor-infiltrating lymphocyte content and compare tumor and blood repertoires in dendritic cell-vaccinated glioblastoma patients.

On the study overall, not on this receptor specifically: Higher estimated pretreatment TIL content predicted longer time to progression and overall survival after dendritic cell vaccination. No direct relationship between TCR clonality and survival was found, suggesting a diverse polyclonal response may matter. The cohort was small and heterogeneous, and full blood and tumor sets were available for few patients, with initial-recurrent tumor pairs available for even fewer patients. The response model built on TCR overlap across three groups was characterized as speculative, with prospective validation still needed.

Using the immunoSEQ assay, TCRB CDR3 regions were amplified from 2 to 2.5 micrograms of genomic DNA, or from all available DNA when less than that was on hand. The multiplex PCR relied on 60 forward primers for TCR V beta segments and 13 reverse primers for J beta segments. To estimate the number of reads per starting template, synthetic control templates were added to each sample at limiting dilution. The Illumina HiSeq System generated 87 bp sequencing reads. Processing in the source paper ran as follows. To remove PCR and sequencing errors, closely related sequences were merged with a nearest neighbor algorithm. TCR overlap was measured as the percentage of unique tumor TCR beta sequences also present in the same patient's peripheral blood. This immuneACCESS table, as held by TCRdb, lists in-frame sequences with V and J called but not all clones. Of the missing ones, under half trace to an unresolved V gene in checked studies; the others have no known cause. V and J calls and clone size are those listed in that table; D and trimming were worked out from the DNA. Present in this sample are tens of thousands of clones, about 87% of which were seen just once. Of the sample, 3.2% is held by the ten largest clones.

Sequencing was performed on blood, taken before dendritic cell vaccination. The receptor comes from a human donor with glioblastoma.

CDR3 reads: CASSAQGAFEQYF. The nucleotides are TGTGCCAGCAGTGCCCAGGGGGCGTTCGAGCAGTACTTC. The chain uses TRBV25-1 and TRBJ2-7; 8 junctional bases match TRBD1. Reading from cysteine to phenylalanine, the CDR3 counts 13 amino acids. Only CDR3 DNA is held: 39 bases, read in frame from base 1. V ends up 4 bases short and J 6 bases short, with an unmatched junction base count of 5. The germline V gene encodes CDR1 MGHDK and CDR2 SYGVNS.